Listed here are 9 T cell receptor beta chains from one sample, sequenced in a study of CD4+ T cells in melanoma. Assay: immunoSEQ multiplex PCR; the TCRdb copy retains only in-frame clones and omits some. Here the sample spans about 55,000 clones, approximately 70% being singletons. Sequenced input: tumor tissue. The receptors derive from a human donor with melanoma.

The chain uses TRBV7-9 and TRBJ2-3; 13 bases are shared with TRBD2. V lost 3 bases, J lost 0 bases, and 3 bases stayed unmatched. From germline, CDR1 is SEHNR and CDR2 FQNEAQ (reference sequence). This CDR3 comprises 17 residues. The CDR3 loop is CASSLTSGGPSTDTQYF. The CDR3 DNA reads as TGTGCCAGCAGCTTGACTAGCGGGGGGCCCAGCACAGATACGCAGTATTTT.

The CDR3 reads CASSLTGGWGTEAFF. CDR3 nucleotide sequence: TGTGCCAGCAGTTTAACAGGGGGCTGGGGCACTGAAGCTTTCTTT. The J gene is TRBJ1-1, the V gene TRBV27; 9 bases map to TRBD1. The CDR3 covers 15 residues. J was trimmed by 4 bases and V by 2 bases; bases with no gene match: 5. The germline CDR1 and CDR2 sequences are MNHEY and SMNVEV (reference sequence).

This clone is a singleton in its sample. The chain links TRBV9 to TRBJ2-1; tentative D call: TRBD1 (5 bases). Germline V gene data show CDR1 as SGDLS and CDR2 as YYNGEE. The CDR3 sequence is 14 residues long. V lost 1 base and J lost 5, with 10 bases in between. This CDR3 reads CASSVLGPNNEQFF. In DNA form, the CDR3 reads TGTGCCAGCAGCGTACTGGGGCCCAACAATGAGCAGTTCTTC.

The V and J genes are TRBV19 and TRBJ1-1, with D perhaps matching TRBD1 (5 bases). The germline CDR1 and CDR2 sequences are LNHDA and SQIVND (reference sequence). This CDR3 region has 13 residues. The V gene lost 11 bases and the J gene lost 3 bases, with 16 bases spanning the gap. CDR3 sequence: CASGRGFDTEAFF. In nucleotides, the CDR3 is TGTGCCTCAGGTCGGGGGTTTGACACTGAAGCTTTCTTT.

This clone was observed a handful of times. The chain combines TRBV30 with TRBJ1-4; tentatively, D is TRBD1 (5 bases). This CDR3 is built from 12 residues. CDR1 and CDR2 (germline): GTSNPN, SVGIG (reference sequence). V lost 4 bases to trimming and J lost 10 bases, with 13 bases between them. This CDR3 is CAWMGREGKLFF. CDR3 nucleotide sequence: TGTGCCTGGATGGGACGGGAGGGAAAACTGTTTTTT. The whole variable domain, filled in from reference TRBV30 and TRBJ1-4, reads SQTIHQWPATLVQPVGSPLSLECTVEGTSNPNLYWYRQAAGRGLQLLFYSVGIGQISSEVPQNLSASRPQDRQFILSSKKLLLSDSGFYLCAWMGREGKLFFGSGTQLSVL.

This clone has a count of ten or more. This sequence joins TRBV7-9 and TRBJ1-6; the match to TRBD1 covers 7 bases. The germline CDR1 and CDR2 sequences are SEHNR and FQNEAQ (reference sequence). With 2 bases clipped from V and 10 bases from J, the junction kept 11 bases outside the gene matches. The CDR3 runs to 16 residues. DNA of the CDR3: TGTGCCAGCAGCTTAAAATTAGGTACAGGGGACTCACCCCTCCACTTT. This encodes CASSLKLGTGDSPLHF.

The rearrangement uses TRBV5-4 and TRBJ2-7, with 10 bases that match TRBD1. V gave up 4 bases and J gave up 4 bases; unmatched junction bases: 2. Germline V gene lookup returns CDR1 SGHNT and CDR2 YYREEE (reference sequence). The CDR3 covers 13 residues. The CDR3 DNA follows: TGTGCCAGCAGCCGGGACAGGGGTTACGAGCAGTACTTC. Translated: CASSRDRGYEQYF.

This clone was observed a single time. J is TRBJ2-1 and V is TRBV6-5, with D tentatively TRBD2 (5 bases). Trimming removed 0 bases at V and 7 bases at J, with 10 bases between. The CDR3 runs 14 residues. The germline V gene has CDR1 MNHEY and CDR2 SVGAGI. CDR3 region: CASSYSRANNEQFF. In DNA, the CDR3 is TGTGCCAGCAGTTACTCGAGGGCCAATAATGAGCAGTTCTTC.

The rearrangement uses TRBV11-2 and TRBJ2-7, with TRBD2 as a possible D gene (5 bases). V was trimmed by 5 bases and J by 2 bases, leaving 10 bases between them. Germline CDR1 reads SGHAT; CDR2 reads FQNNGV. The CDR3 has 13 amino acids. CDR3 sequence reads: CASSRGPPYEQYF. CDR3 nucleotide sequence: TGTGCCAGCAGCCGAGGGCCCCCCTACGAGCAGTACTTC.